The clone carrying this T cell receptor (beta chain) was counted a few times. Its matching antigen is unknown. Nominally healthy donors provided the samples, though records likely missed some immune exposures. The data were obtained in a study of cytomegalovirus exposure and HLA in healthy donors. Findings of the study overall: Some V segments, including TRBV6-2 and TRBV6-3, were excluded as indistinguishable. In vitro work confirmed that a few CMV-associated chains recognize CMV antigens.

Trimming took 3 bases from V and 4 from J, leaving 9 bases between them. Germline lookup yields CDR1 LNHDA and CDR2 SQIVND (reference sequence). The length of the CDR3 is 13 residues. Researchers ran the PCR with 60 Vbeta and 13 Jbeta primers. The data were produced by immunoSEQ multiplex PCR, yet TCRdb's version contains in-frame clones alone and is incomplete. Of approximately 93,000 clones in the sample, roughly 60% are singletons; the top ten hold about 5.5%. The rearrangement joins TRBV19 to TRBJ1-1, with D possibly being TRBD1 (5 bases). The sequencing input was PBMCs. The TCR was taken from a boy under 18 in good health and CMV-seropositive. CDR3 nucleotide sequence: TGTGCCAGTAGTATCGCAGGGTTCACTGAAGCTTTCTTT. Its translation is CASSIAGFTEAFF.